The 10 T cell receptor beta chains reported below all come from one sample, sequenced in a study of cytomegalovirus exposure and HLA in healthy donors. PCR employed 60 Vbeta and 13 Jbeta primers. Assay: immunoSEQ multiplex PCR; the TCRdb copy retains only in-frame clones and omits some. The data show some 100,000 clones, roughly two thirds seen once. Sequenced sample: PBMCs. These receptors were taken from a man aged 35-49 years in good health and CMV-seronegative.

This clone was recorded a few times. This rearrangement joins TRBV27 to TRBJ1-2; perhaps TRBD1 as D (6 bases). The CDR3 extends over 13 amino acids. Looked up from germline, CDR1 is MNHEY and CDR2 is SMNVEV (reference sequence). V was clipped by 6 bases and J by 8 bases, with 16 bases between them. CDR3 coding DNA: TGTGCCAGCAGCCCGAAACAGGGTAGAGGCTACACCTTC. Translation gives CASSPKQGRGYTF.

This clone was seen only a few times. V is TRBV27 and J is TRBJ2-7; a possible D gene is TRBD1 (6 bases). The ends were cut back, 8 bases at V and 0 bases at J, with 11 bases in the middle. The CDR3 runs to 13 residues. Germline CDR1 MNHEY, CDR2 SMNVEV (reference sequence). The CDR3 is CASSDRYSYEQYF. The CDR3 DNA reads as TGTGCCAGCTCGGACAGATACTCCTACGAGCAGTACTTC.

Points on this clone: An end of the junction differs from the germline gene, which may be a read error. The chain carries TRBV7-9 and TRBJ2-7; D is ambiguous. The CDR3 is 15 amino acids. Germline V gene data show CDR1 as SEHNR and CDR2 as FQNEAQ (reference sequence). In nucleotides, the CDR3 is TGTTCCAGCAGCTCCCCGACGCGGCACCCCTACGAGCAGTACTTC. It specifies CSSSSPTRHPYEQYF.

The rearrangement uses TRBV29-1 and TRBJ2-7, with 8 positions matching TRBD1. The ends lost 6 bases at V and 2 bases at J; junction bases unmatched: 6. The V gene's germline CDR1 is SQVTM and CDR2 ANQGSEA. CDR3 length: 13 residues. Written as DNA, the CDR3 is TGCAGCGTCCTGGACAGGGAGGCCTACGAGCAGTACTTC. It yields the protein CSVLDREAYEQYF.

V is TRBV12-5 and J is TRBJ1-2, with TRBD1 identical over 10 bases. V lost 2 bases to trimming and J lost 10 bases; unmatched junction nucleotides: 4. Germline V gene sequence: CDR1 LGHNT, CDR2 FRNRAP. The CDR3 consists of 13 residues. The CDR3 bases are TGTGCTAGTGGTTTGATGACAGGGGGCGACTACACCTTC. It translates to CASGLMTGGDYTF.

The V and J genes are TRBV4-2 and TRBJ2-2; TRBD2 matches 12 bases. The V segment lost 4 bases and the J segment 3 bases; nucleotides outside the gene matches: 6. Germline assignment: CDR1 LGHNA and CDR2 YNFKEQ. The CDR3 sequence is 17 residues long. CDR3: CASSPRRTSGDTGELFF. For the CDR3, the DNA is TGTGCCAGCAGCCCCCGAAGGACTAGCGGGGACACCGGGGAGCTGTTTTTT.

The chain links TRBV29-1 to TRBJ1-4; tentative D call: TRBD1 (5 bases). Germline V gene sequence: CDR1 SQVTM, CDR2 ANQGSEA. The CDR3 contains 14 residues. Trimming took off 2 bases at V and 6 bases at J, with 13 bases between the two ends. In DNA form, the CDR3 reads TGCAGCGTTGAAACAACAGGAGAGTATGAAAAACTGTTTTTT. It codes for CSVETTGEYEKLFF.

V and J are TRBV28 and TRBJ2-5, with a possible D match to TRBD2 (7 bases). Germline CDR1 and CDR2: MDHEN and SYDVKM. The CDR3 extends over 15 amino acids. Trimming left V 5 bases short and J 5 bases short, with 18 bases between. CDR3 loop: CASSPRRGLGETQYF. CDR3 bases: TGTGCCAGCAGTCCGCGGCGGGGGCTCGGGGAGACCCAGTACTTC.

This chain connects TRBV2 to TRBJ2-3, with 8 bases fitting TRBD1. CDR1 is SNHLY and CDR2 is FYNNEI in the germline V gene. Germline trimming cut 7 bases from V and 4 bases from J; bases unmatched to any gene: 4. The CDR3 extends over 13 amino acids. CDR3 region: CASILQGADTQYF. The CDR3 DNA is TGTGCCAGCATCTTACAGGGGGCAGATACGCAGTATTTT.

The rearrangement links TRBV29-1 to TRBJ2-7; D call uncertain. Germline-derived CDR1 and CDR2 are SQVTM and ANQGSEA. The CDR3 has 13 amino acids. Deletions cut 3 bases from V and 0 bases from J, with 9 bases between. In DNA, the CDR3 is TGCAGCGTTGAGTCCGGTTCCTCCTACGAGCAGTACTTC. It specifies CSVESGSSYEQYF.